This TCR beta chain was sequenced during a study of PD-1 blockade in classical Hodgkin lymphoma (dated by TCRdb to 2018 to 2021). For the wider study: Nivolumab dosing was 3 mg/kg intravenously every 2 weeks, continuing until either disease progression or unacceptable toxicity. The study used TCR beta sequencing and CyTOF to define a peripheral blood immune signature of response to PD-1 blockade in classical Hodgkin lymphoma. Here is what the overall study found, with its caveats: Baseline diversity similar to that of newly diagnosed patients was observed in trial patients achieving complete response, whereas significantly lower diversity was observed in partial responders and progressors. Baseline TCR diversity was reported to be lower in newly diagnosed patients than in healthy donors and to be lower still in relapsed/refractory patients. The study covered only a single clinical trial cohort, and the causes of the repertoire differences, possibly disease activity or prior therapy, were still not defined. By C4D1, a significant rise was seen in CD4+ TCR diversity but not in CD8+ TCR diversity (p=0.0027 vs p=0.16), and the rise was most apparent among complete responders (p=0.02). Lower diversity was observed in patients in whom nivolumab was started less than 1 year after ASCT, and these patients were excluded from later analyses so that confounding by immune reconstitution would be avoided.

This clone was detected only once. What this receptor recognizes is not known. Base qualities are not at hand, and no much larger clone is one base apart. Genomic DNA was isolated using the Qiagen DNeasy kit from unsorted PBMCs as well as from negatively selected CD4+ and CD8+ fractions. Using primers that anneal to V and J segments, immunoSEQ multiplex PCR amplified the TCR beta CDR3 regions. Amplification bias was minimized using a synthetic immune receptor repertoire, and residual bias was removed computationally after sequencing. Concerning the study's data processing: Repertoire diversity was quantified as the Shannon entropy index using custom Python scripts. Unsorted, CD4+ and CD8+ repertoires were analyzed separately, except for combined analyses in which CD4+ and CD8+ sequences were merged in silico. Clonal expansion was defined as at least a 2-fold frequency increase after treatment relative to C1D1, with a pseudocount of 0.5 for undetected baseline clones. Singleton clones were defined as clones with 0 or 1 copy at C1D1, and non-singleton clones were defined as clones with 2 or more copies. By matching protein sequences in sorted samples from the same patient, clones expanded in unsorted samples were annotated as CD4+, CD8+ or unknown. Wilcoxon tests on paired samples were used to test diversity changes from C1D1 to C4D1. Drawn from immuneACCESS, this table holds only the in-frame rearrangements with V and J called that TCRdb kept. Clones are partly lost; checked studies trace under half to an unresolved V gene and leave the rest unexplained. D and trimming were read from the DNA, whereas the V and J calls and clone size are those reported in that table. Across this sample there are under 45,000 clones, with 69% seen only once. 2.6% of the sample is taken by the ten largest.

CDR1 and CDR2 (LGHNT, FRNRAP) derive from the germline V gene. From its cysteine to its phenylalanine, the CDR3 spans 20 amino acids. The only DNA kept is the CDR3, 60 bases in frame from the first base. V is reduced by 2 bases and J by 0 bases, leaving a spacing of 20 bases between them. The time point label, read with the paper, signifies: cycle 4 day 1 (C4D1), after less than 7 weeks of nivolumab. All trial patients had relapsed after autologous stem cell transplantation, with cohorts A, B and C differing in prior brentuximab vedotin exposure. A total of around 59 patients with relapsed/refractory classical Hodgkin lymphoma made up the trial cohort, and each patient's best overall response was complete response, partial response or progressive disease. Trial patients were treated with single-agent nivolumab in the multi-cohort phase II CheckMate 205 trial. Best overall response was determined by an independent review committee according to the 2007 International Working Group response criteria. PBMCs from the trial were collected at three points: immediately before nivolumab initiation (C1D1), and during therapy at cycle 2 day 1 and cycle 4 day 1. Peripheral blood was collected in 8 mL Vacutainer Cell Preparation Tubes, from which PBMCs were isolated by centrifugation and then cryopreserved.

This material consisted of peripheral blood mononuclear cells (PBMCs), taken before the fourth cycle of nivolumab. The chain couples TRBV12-5 to TRBJ2-6; a confident D gene designation cannot be given. The sequence was collected from a human donor with classical Hodgkin lymphoma. The bases read TGTGCTAGTGGTTTGATCCCGGGCCCGAGACTCTACTCTGGGGCCAACGTCCTGACTTTC. Its protein reads: CASGLIPGPRLYSGANVLTF.